A single sample is the source of the 24 T cell receptor beta chains below, sequenced in a study of beta chain features in type 1 diabetes. Every isolated RNA sample was fully reverse transcribed, so sequencing captured expressed TCRB transcripts. Some clones are missing from TCRdb's copy, which holds only in-frame ones; the method was immunoSEQ multiplex PCR. The repertoire holds roughly 130,000 clones, with about 8.7% as singletons. The specimen was central memory CD4+ T cells from blood. The receptors stem from a man aged 18 to 29 in good health.

The chain links TRBV13 to TRBJ1-4; 7 positions agree with TRBD1. Germline V gene lookup returns CDR1 PRHDT and CDR2 FYEKMQ (reference sequence). This CDR3 contains 14 residues. V was pared by 3 bases and J by 7 bases, with 5 bases of the junction left unmatched. The CDR3 loop reads CASSLGRQGEKLFF. DNA for the CDR3: TGTGCCAGCAGCTTGGGGAGACAGGGTGAAAAACTGTTTTTT.

The genes are TRBV4-2 and TRBJ2-1; the match to TRBD2 covers 10 bases. CDR1 and CDR2 (germline): LGHNA, YNFKEQ. This CDR3 is built from 19 residues. Trimming cost V 4 bases and J 1 base; bases outside gene matches: 13. The DNA for the CDR3 is TGTGCCAGCAGCCTTTTATCCGGGACTAGCGACCCTTCCTACAATGAGCAGTTCTTC. This translates into CASSLLSGTSDPSYNEQFF.

This clone was observed a handful of times. The chain combines TRBV9 with TRBJ2-2; the match to TRBD1 covers 8 bases. V lost 3 bases, J lost 6 bases, and 19 bases stayed unmatched. The CDR3 sequence is 19 residues long. In germline, CDR1 is SGDLS, CDR2 YYNGEE. The CDR3 loop is CASSARTGWFGAEAGELFF. The CDR3 DNA reads TGTGCCAGCAGCGCACGGACAGGGTGGTTCGGGGCGGAGGCCGGGGAGCTGTTTTTT.

The genes are TRBV28 and TRBJ2-7; 9 bases agree with TRBD2. Trimming removed 7 bases from V and 2 bases from J; junction bases left unmatched: 15. The CDR3 extends over 17 amino acids. Germline V gene sequence: CDR1 MDHEN, CDR2 SYDVKM. CDR3 DNA sequence: TGTGCCAGCAACCAAAAACCAGGGCTAGCGGGGACCTACGAGCAGTACTTC. Translated, it gives CASNQKPGLAGTYEQYF. The full variable domain, completed using reference TRBV28 and TRBJ2-7, is DVKVTQSSRYLVKRTGEKVFLECVQDMDHENMFWYRQDPGLGLRLIYFSYDVKMKEKGDIPEGYSVSREKKERFSLILESASTNQTSMYLCASNQKPGLAGTYEQYFGPGTRLTVT.

The rearrangement joins TRBV6-6 to TRBJ1-2; tentatively, D is TRBD1 (5 bases). V gave up 5 bases and J gave up 4 bases, with 17 bases separating them. Germline lookup yields CDR1 MNHNY and CDR2 SVGAGI (reference sequence). The CDR3 contains 15 residues. CDR3 DNA sequence: TGTGCCAGCAGTCGGGGCGGGGGTGAAGGCTATGGCTACACCTTC. Its protein is CASSRGGGEGYGYTF.

This clone was found a few times. The chain joins TRBV11-2 to TRBJ2-3; 8 nucleotides match TRBD2. The CDR3 is 16 amino acids. Looked up from germline, CDR1 is SGHAT and CDR2 is FQNNGV. Germline trimming cut 5 bases from V and 1 base from J; bases unmatched to any gene: 8. The CDR3 DNA reads as TGTGCCAGCAGCCTCCAGGGGCGGGGGGGCACAGATACGCAGTATTTT. Its translation is CASSLQGRGGTDTQYF.

The table lists this clone with a count of one. The V gene is TRBV29-1, the J gene TRBJ2-7, with 7 bases lining up with TRBD2. Germline-derived CDR1 and CDR2 are SQVTM and ANQGSEA. CDR3 size: 14 residues. The V gene end was trimmed by 5 bases and the J gene end by 0 bases; junction bases not matched to a gene: 7. The chain's CDR3 is CSVPSGVGSYEQYF. As DNA, the CDR3 is TGCAGCGTTCCCAGCGGGGTCGGCTCCTACGAGCAGTACTTC.

In its sample, this clone was seen many times. The rearrangement uses TRBV4-3 and TRBJ2-1, with 8 bases that match TRBD2. The CDR3 runs 16 residues. CDR1 and CDR2 from the germline V gene are LGHNA and YSLEER. J lost 2 bases, V lost 0 bases, and 3 bases had no gene match. DNA for the CDR3: TGCGCCAGCAGCCAAGATCGGGGGGGAGCCTACAATGAGCAGTTCTTC. Encoded protein: CASSQDRGGAYNEQFF.

This clone was seen a few times. This chain connects TRBV29-1 to TRBJ2-6; D call uncertain. Germline V lookup: CDR1 SQVTM, CDR2 ANQGSEA. The CDR3 covers 12 residues. Trimming left V 1 base short and J 4 bases short, with 2 bases between. CDR3 sequence (DNA): TGCAGCGTTGAAGCGGGGGCCAACGTCCTGACTTTC. This translates into CSVEAGANVLTF.

The chain has TRBV15 and TRBJ2-5, with TRBD2 as a possible D gene (7 bases). Germline CDR1 reads LNHNV; CDR2 reads YYDKDF (reference sequence). This CDR3 is built from 14 residues. V gave up 4 bases and J gave up 4 bases, with 13 bases separating them. The CDR3 sequence is CATSMRGGAETQYF. In DNA form, the CDR3 reads TGTGCCACCAGCATGAGGGGGGGTGCAGAGACCCAGTACTTC. Full variable domain (rest looked up from reference TRBV15 and TRBJ2-5): DAMVIQNPRYQVTQFGKPVTLSCSQTLNHNVMYWYQQKSSQAPKLLFHYYDKDFNNEADTPDNFQSRRPNTSFCFLDIRSPGLGDTAMYLCATSMRGGAETQYFGPGTRLLVL.

This clone has a handful of counts. The rearrangement links TRBV7-2 to TRBJ2-7; 8 bases fit TRBD2. V dropped 5 bases and J dropped 3; count of bases not matched to a gene: 9. CDR1 is SGHTA, CDR2 FQGNSA, per germline. There are 15 residues in the CDR3. CDR3 sequence (DNA): TGTGCCAGCAGCCGTAGCGGGGCTCAGGACTACGAGCAGTACTTC. Amino acids: CASSRSGAQDYEQYF.

V and J are TRBV5-6 and TRBJ1-5; 10 bases are a match to TRBD1. With V trimmed by 3 bases and J by 0 bases, 6 bases remained unmatched. The CDR3 sequence is 17 residues long. Germline CDR1 is SGHDT and CDR2 is YYEEEE. CDR3 protein: CASSSGTGDYSNQPQHF. The CDR3 coding sequence is TGTGCCAGCAGCTCCGGGACAGGGGACTATAGCAATCAGCCCCAGCATTTT.

This clone was observed a few times. The gene calls are TRBV7-9 and TRBJ2-6; 10 bases match TRBD1. The trim removed 1 base at V and 2 bases at J, leaving 5 bases unmatched. Germline-derived CDR1 and CDR2 are SEHNR and FQNEAQ (reference sequence). The CDR3 length is 18 residues. CDR3: CASSLGWGQGTGANVLTF. CDR3 sequence (DNA): TGTGCCAGCAGCTTAGGATGGGGACAGGGGACTGGGGCCAACGTCCTGACTTTC.

Only a few counts were recorded for this clone. The genes are TRBV5-4 and TRBJ1-1, with D tentatively TRBD1 (6 bases). The CDR3 is 14 amino acids. The V end was cut by 1 base, the J end by 0 bases, with 7 bases between. Germline-derived CDR1 and CDR2 are SGHNT and YYREEE (reference sequence). CDR3 in DNA: TGTGCCAGCAGCTTGACAGGGATGAACACTGAAGCTTTCTTT. This sequence encodes CASSLTGMNTEAFF.

This chain links TRBV5-1 with TRBJ2-2, with D hard to call. Germline V gene lookup returns CDR1 SGHRS and CDR2 YFSETQ. With 2 bases removed from V and 3 bases from J, the gap between germline ends came to 8 bases. The CDR3 is 14 residues long. The CDR3 loop reads CASSFFSYTGELFF. DNA of the CDR3: TGCGCCAGCAGCTTTTTCAGTTACACCGGGGAGCTGTTTTTT.

This clone was counted between two and nine times. This chain connects TRBV29-1 to TRBJ2-5; D is perhaps TRBD1 (5 bases). The CDR3 extends over 13 amino acids. In germline, CDR1 is SQVTM, CDR2 ANQGSEA. Trimming removed 3 bases at V and 1 base at J, with 9 bases between. CDR3 region: CSVEGQGQETQYF. CDR3 coding DNA: TGCAGCGTTGAGGGGCAGGGCCAAGAGACCCAGTACTTC.

A few counts support this clone. The chain joins TRBV7-2 to TRBJ2-3; 16 nucleotides match TRBD2. V lost 2 bases and J lost 4; bases outside the gene matches: 3. Germline V gives CDR1 SGHTA, CDR2 FQGNSA. The CDR3 totals 17 residues. This CDR3 reads CASSLLGLAGGPDTQYF. CDR3 coding DNA: TGTGCCAGCAGCTTACTGGGACTAGCGGGGGGGCCAGATACGCAGTATTTT.

This chain uses TRBV7-9 with TRBJ2-3; no clear D gene. Germline CDR1 is SEHNR and CDR2 is FQNEAQ (reference sequence). V was clipped by 5 bases and J by 1 base, with 7 bases between them. This CDR3 is built from 13 residues. The CDR3 sequence: CASSQQRTDTQYF. The CDR3 nucleotides are TGTGCCAGCAGCCAACAACGCACAGATACGCAGTATTTT.

This clone was found many times. The chain links TRBV7-2 to TRBJ2-1, with 7 bases matching TRBD2. The CDR3 totals 15 residues. Trimming at V came to 7 bases and at J to 2 bases, leaving 8 bases not matched to a gene. Germline CDR1 SGHTA, CDR2 FQGNSA. The DNA of the CDR3 is TGTGCCAGCACTTTGACCGGGACTACCTACAATGAGCAGTTCTTC. Translation: CASTLTGTTYNEQFF. Filled out from reference TRBV7-2 and TRBJ2-1, the complete variable domain reads GAGVSQSPSNKVTEKGKDVELRCDPISGHTALYWYRQSLGQGLEFLIYFQGNSAPDKSGLPSDRFSAERTGGSVSTLTIQRTQQEDSAVYLCASTLTGTTYNEQFFGPGTRLTVL.

The chain links TRBV5-1 to TRBJ2-1; no clear D. The germline CDR1 and CDR2 sequences are SGHRS and YFSETQ. V lost 0 bases and J lost 4, with 8 bases in between. CDR3 length equals 14 residues. The CDR3 region has the DNA TGCGCCAGCAGCTTGGAACAGAAATACAATGAGCAGTTCTTC. This translates into CASSLEQKYNEQFF.

This clone showed up just a few times. V gene TRBV18 combines with J gene TRBJ2-5; 9 nucleotides match TRBD2. Germline CDR1 and CDR2: KGHSH and LQKENI. The length of the CDR3 is 15 residues. V gave up 5 bases and J gave up 0 bases; unmatched junction bases: 4. The CDR3 bases are TGTGCCAGCTCAAGCGGGGGGATGTACCAAGAGACCCAGTACTTC. This translates into CASSSGGMYQETQYF.

The chain carries TRBV11-3 and TRBJ2-3; TRBD1 aligns across 8 bases. The V segment lost 5 bases and the J segment 5 bases; nucleotides outside the gene matches: 3. The length of the CDR3 is 13 residues. In germline, CDR1 is SGHNT, CDR2 YENEEA. CDR3 nucleotides: TGTGCCAGCAGCGTGGACAGGGAAGATACGCAGTATTTT. This encodes CASSVDREDTQYF.

The chain combines TRBV4-3 with TRBJ1-2; D is undetermined. V was cut by 0 bases and J by 0 bases, with 5 bases left in between. CDR3 size: 14 residues. The V gene's germline CDR1 is LGHNA and CDR2 YSLEER. For the CDR3, the DNA is TGCGCCAGCAGCCAAGACTCTCCTAACTATGGCTACACCTTC. It specifies CASSQDSPNYGYTF.

This clone appeared a few times. This chain links TRBV7-2 with TRBJ2-7; TRBD1 aligns across 9 bases. The germline gives CDR1 SGHTA, CDR2 FQGNSA. This CDR3 spans 14 amino acids. J was trimmed by 5 bases and V by 4 bases; bases with no gene match: 6. The CDR3 loop reads CASSWGTGSDEQYF. In nucleotides, the CDR3 is TGTGCCAGCAGCTGGGGGACAGGGTCCGACGAGCAGTACTTC.